These 21 T cell receptor beta chains were sequenced from one sample in a study of chemoradiotherapy in HPV16-positive cancers (dated by TCRdb to 2021 to 2024). The protocol used for the library was the immunoSEQ multiplex PCR assay. The source is immuneACCESS, and TCRdb retained only in-frame sequences with V and J called. Part of the clones is not carried over; for the studies checked, unresolved V genes explain less than half of this, and the remainder is unexplained. The table for this sample lists over 5,000 clones; over 60% of them were counted only once. Around two fifths of the sample rests with the top ten. This sample was gathered from a patient who underwent chemoradiotherapy. These receptors were collected from a human donor with HPV-associated anogenital cancer.

The chain employs TRBV30 and TRBJ2-7, with D possibly TRBD2 on 6 matching bases. The V end lost 7 bases, the J end lost 0 bases, and 13 bases lay between the germline ends. This CDR3 comprises 13 residues. CDR1 GTSNPN and CDR2 SVGIG come from the germline V gene (reference sequence). CDR3 residues: CASTRDFSYEQYF. CDR3 bases: TGTGCCTCGACAAGGGACTTCTCCTACGAGCAGTACTTC.

V usage is TRBV29-1 and J usage is TRBJ1-1; no reliable D call. The CDR3 is made up of 10 amino acids. Trimming stripped 1 base from V and 11 bases from J, with 8 bases between. Germline V gives CDR1 SQVTM, CDR2 ANQGSEA. CDR3: CSVEGTWAFF. Written as DNA, the CDR3 is TGCAGCGTTGAAGGGACGTGGGCTTTCTTT.

This clone counts as medium-sized. V usage is TRBV27 and J usage is TRBJ2-1; tentative D call: TRBD2 (6 bases). The CDR3 extends over 13 amino acids. The germline CDR1 and CDR2 sequences are MNHEY and SMNVEV (reference sequence). V lost 2 bases and J 7 bases, leaving 9 bases between the germline ends. CDR3 amino acids: CASSLNAGNEQFF. Here the CDR3 DNA reads TGTGCCAGCAGTTTAAATGCGGGAAATGAGCAGTTCTTC.

The chain joins TRBV29-1 to TRBJ1-2; 9 bases fit TRBD1. Looked up from germline, CDR1 is SQVTM and CDR2 is ANQGSEA. After removal of 4 bases from V and 3 bases from J, the junction contained 9 bases not matched to a gene. CDR3 length: 15 residues. The CDR3 DNA reads TGCAGCGTTGGGGGCCTGACAGGGGGGTACTATGGCTACACCTTC. Translating it yields CSVGGLTGGYYGYTF. The whole variable domain, filled in from reference TRBV29-1 and TRBJ1-2, reads SAVISQKPSRDICQRGTSLTIQCQVDSQVTMMFWYRQQPGQSLTLIATANQGSEATYESGFVIDKFPISRPNLTFSTLTVSNMSPEDSSIYLCSVGGLTGGYYGYTFGSGTRLTVV.

This chain links TRBV6-1 with TRBJ2-7; 10 bases fit TRBD1. The CDR3 is made up of 17 amino acids. Trimming cost V 4 bases and J 5 bases; bases outside gene matches: 14. Germline CDR1 MNHNS, CDR2 SASEGT. The CDR3 here is CASSVGPWGQGRHEQYF. In DNA form, the CDR3 reads TGTGCCAGCAGTGTCGGTCCGTGGGGACAGGGGCGGCACGAGCAGTACTTC.

This chain joins TRBV30 and TRBJ2-6; tentatively, D is TRBD2 (5 bases). This CDR3 spans 16 amino acids. The V gene's germline CDR1 is GTSNPN and CDR2 SVGIG (reference sequence). V lost 1 base and J lost 0, with 10 bases in between. The CDR3 region has the DNA TGTGCCTGGAGTGGCGGGCGCCTCTCTGGGGCCAACGTCCTGACTTTC. Its translation: CAWSGGRLSGANVLTF.

The CDR3: CASSQAGSLGTQYF. Here the CDR3 DNA reads TGTGCCAGCAGCCAAGCCGGTAGCTTGGGGACCCAGTACTTC. The chain combines TRBV4-2 with TRBJ2-5; D uncertain. Germline V gene lookup returns CDR1 LGHNA and CDR2 YNFKEQ. The CDR3 is 14 amino acids. Trimming cost V 1 base and J 7 bases, with 13 bases left between them.

The CDR3 here is CATGADNEKLFF. The CDR3 nucleotides are TGTGCCACCGGGGCAGACAATGAAAAACTGTTTTTT. The rearrangement uses TRBV15 and TRBJ1-4, with TRBD1 as a possible D gene (5 bases). The CDR3 is 12 amino acids. Trimming removed 8 bases from V and 5 bases from J, with 9 bases in between. Germline assignment: CDR1 LNHNV and CDR2 YYDKDF (reference sequence).

The rearrangement links TRBV5-1 to TRBJ1-5; D gene ambiguous. Germline CDR1 SGHRS, CDR2 YFSETQ. The ends were cut back, 4 bases at V and 5 bases at J, with 16 bases in the middle. This CDR3 has 15 residues. CDR3 sequence (DNA): TGCGCCAGCAGCCCAACCCTTGTGGGATATCAGCCCCAGCATTTT. This encodes CASSPTLVGYQPQHF.

This chain connects TRBV6-5 to TRBJ2-7, with D possibly TRBD1 on 6 matching bases. The V end was cut by 6 bases, the J end by 1 base, with 16 bases between. The CDR3 totals 15 residues. Germline V CDR1 and CDR2: MNHEY, SVGAGI. The chain's CDR3 is CASRLNREASYEQYF. The DNA for the CDR3 is TGTGCCAGCAGACTTAACAGGGAAGCTTCCTACGAGCAGTACTTC.

The chain links TRBV7-8 to TRBJ1-1; a weak D match, TRBD1 (6 bases). Germline V gene sequence: CDR1 SGHVS, CDR2 FQNEAQ. There are 15 residues in the CDR3. Trimming cost V 4 bases and J 1 base, with 13 bases left between them. This chain's CDR3 is CASSYQTGTNTEAFF. CDR3 sequence (DNA): TGTGCCAGCAGCTACCAAACAGGGACGAACACTGAAGCTTTCTTT.

CDR3 coding DNA: TGTGCCAGCGGTACTCCGGTGGTTGAGCAGTTCTTC. Its translation: CASGTPVVEQFF. The chain couples TRBV28 to TRBJ2-1; D call uncertain. The CDR3 covers 12 residues. In germline, CDR1 is MDHEN, CDR2 SYDVKM. V lost 8 bases and J 9 bases, leaving 14 bases between the germline ends.

The chain recombines TRBV5-5 with TRBJ1-2; D might be TRBD1 (5 bases). CDR1 and CDR2 (germline): SGHKS, YYEKEE (reference sequence). The CDR3 covers 15 residues. V dropped 0 bases and J dropped 8 bases, with 17 bases sitting between them. This CDR3 is CASSLGGGTHGGYTF. CDR3 bases: TGTGCCAGCAGCTTGGGAGGAGGGACCCACGGGGGCTACACCTTC.

The J gene is TRBJ2-3, the V gene TRBV4-2; D unclear. CDR3 length equals 18 residues. V was cut by 4 bases and J by 4 bases, with 24 bases left in between. The germline V gene has CDR1 LGHNA and CDR2 YNFKEQ. CDR3 amino acids: CASSLLPVYLDGADTQYF. CDR3 DNA: TGTGCCAGCAGCCTCCTTCCAGTATATTTGGATGGAGCAGATACGCAGTATTTT.

By share, this clone counts as large. This chain connects TRBV6-5 to TRBJ2-1, with D possibly being TRBD2 (6 bases). The germline CDR1 and CDR2 sequences are MNHEY and SVGAGI. CDR3 size: 16 residues. Trimming pared 0 bases from V and 4 bases from J, leaving 13 bases between. CDR3 protein: CASSYSGGGWYNEQFF. CDR3 bases: TGTGCCAGCAGTTACTCGGGGGGTGGGTGGTACAATGAGCAGTTCTTC.

The CDR3 region has the DNA TGTGCCAGCAGTGTGGGGGGGGTTTACGAGCAGTACTTC. It is translated as CASSVGGVYEQYF. The V call is TRBV6-6, the J call TRBJ2-7; 7 bases agree with TRBD2. Germline lookup yields CDR1 MNHNY and CDR2 SVGAGI (reference sequence). This CDR3 has 13 residues. V lost 5 bases and J lost 4; bases outside the gene matches: 5.

The chain has TRBV9 and TRBJ2-1; D is unresolved. CDR1 is SGDLS and CDR2 is YYNGEE in the germline V gene. The CDR3 runs 15 residues. V lost 3 bases and J lost 1, with 11 bases in between. CDR3 sequence reads: CASSGTTFSYNEQFF. CDR3 sequence (DNA): TGTGCCAGCAGCGGTACTACCTTTTCCTACAATGAGCAGTTCTTC.

This chain joins TRBV7-2 and TRBJ2-4; D gene uncertain. Trimming took off 1 base at V and 3 bases at J, with 7 bases between the two ends. The CDR3 is made up of 14 amino acids. Germline CDR1 reads SGHTA; CDR2 reads FQGNSA. The CDR3 nucleotides read TGTGCCAGCAGCTTAGTGGTGGGCAAAAACATTCAGTACTTC. Its protein product is CASSLVVGKNIQYF.

A single count supports this clone. The CDR3 sequence: CASSVWGSGDEQFF. CDR3 sequence (DNA): TGTGCCAGCAGCGTATGGGGTTCGGGAGATGAGCAGTTCTTC. This chain uses TRBV9 with TRBJ2-1; D possibly corresponds to TRBD2 (6 bases). CDR1 and CDR2 from the germline V gene are SGDLS and YYNGEE. The CDR3 extends over 14 amino acids. V dropped 1 base and J dropped 8 bases, with 13 bases sitting between them. Using reference TRBV9 and TRBJ2-1 for the parts outside the CDR3, the full variable domain is DSGVTQTPKHLITATGQRVTLRCSPRSGDLSVYWYQQSLDQGLQFLIQYYNGEERAKGNILERFSAQQFPDLHSELNLSSLELGDSALYFCASSVWGSGDEQFFGPGTRLTVL.

This clone was observed a handful of times. This likely comes from a read error, as the CDR3 has no conserved phenylalanine or tryptophan at its end. No DNA is shown, since the ends of the CDR3 on it are uncertain; the CDR3 is the one TCRdb lists. V is TRBV5-8 and J is TRBJ1-2; the table names TRBD1, a call not compared with the DNA. Germline-derived CDR1 and CDR2 are SGHTS and YDEGEE. The CDR3 region is 10 residues in length, termini included. The CDR3 sequence: CASSWTDRPS.

This clone was picked up a small number of times. The sample contains more than one DNA sequence encoding this CDR3. The rearrangement joins TRBV10-2 to TRBJ2-7, with no clear D. V was clipped by 3 bases and J by 4 bases, with 7 bases between them. Per germline, CDR1 WSHSY and CDR2 SAAADI. The CDR3 length is 12 residues. The CDR3 region has the DNA TGCGCCAGCAGTGAATTTCCTTACGAGCAGTACTTC. It encodes CASSEFPYEQYF.